These 28 T cell receptor beta chains were sequenced from one sample in a study of spatial heterogeneity in lung cancer. No antigen has been assigned to these receptors. The study, taken as a whole, reports: Mutation tallies in tumors tracked expanded intratumoral alpha and beta TCR counts.

Described time point: sample taken at primary tumor resection. TCRdb itself ran the 5' RACE reads through MiXCR, one entry per CDR3 protein. The table lists approximately 9,600 distinct CDR3 sequences, over 4.5% of them singletons. Specimen: lung tumor tissue, collected at surgery. These receptor sequences come from a female donor with early-stage non-small cell lung cancer.

J is TRBJ2-3 and V is TRBV6-1; D may be TRBD1 (6 bases). The CDR3 is made up of 12 amino acids. Germline CDR1 is MNHNS and CDR2 is SASEGT. Between the trimmed V and J ends, which lost 8 bases and 3 bases, there was a span of 9 bases. The DNA for the CDR3 is TGTGCCAGCGGGCAGGGGACAGATACGCAGTATTTT. This translates into CASGQGTDTQYF.

This clonotype has at least ten counts. V usage is TRBV29-1 and J usage is TRBJ2-2, with a possible D match to TRBD2 (5 bases). This CDR3 is 12 amino acids long. From germline, CDR1 is SQVTM and CDR2 ANQGSEA. The V end was cut by 7 bases, the J end by 5 bases, with 11 bases between. CDR3 region: CSARGLTGELFF. CDR3 nucleotide sequence: TGCAGCGCCCGAGGGTTAACCGGGGAGCTGTTTTTT.

The chain employs TRBV11-1 and TRBJ1-1; D is unresolved. The germline CDR1 and CDR2 sequences are SGHAT and FQDESV (reference sequence). The CDR3 runs 11 residues. V was trimmed by 5 bases and J by 8 bases, leaving 9 bases between them. CDR3 bases: TGTGCCAGCAGCCCGTCAAGGGAAGCTTTCTTT. It codes for CASSPSREAFF.

V gene TRBV13 combines with J gene TRBJ2-5; a possible D gene is TRBD2 (7 bases). This CDR3 has 15 residues. Germline V lookup: CDR1 PRHDT, CDR2 FYEKMQ (reference sequence). V lost 5 bases and J 5 bases, leaving 18 bases between the germline ends. The CDR3 spells CASSPRPGRGETQYF. The CDR3 DNA follows: TGTGCCAGCAGCCCGAGACCAGGGAGGGGGGAGACCCAGTACTTC.

This clonotype was observed many times. The V and J genes are TRBV18 and TRBJ2-7, with unresolved D. Germline CDR1 KGHSH, CDR2 LQKENI. Trimming pared 5 bases from V and 7 bases from J, leaving 9 bases between. The CDR3 is made up of 11 amino acids. The CDR3 nucleotides are TGTGCCAGCTCAGGCCTAGGAGAGCAGTACTTC. The encoded protein is CASSGLGEQYF.

In its sample, this clonotype was seen many times. The chain couples TRBV27 to TRBJ1-5, with D unclear. V was trimmed by 4 bases and J by 9 bases, leaving 1 base between them. This CDR3 region has 9 residues. CDR1 is MNHEY, CDR2 SMNVEV, per germline (reference sequence). DNA for the CDR3: TGTGCCAGCAGTTGGCCCCAGCATTTT. Its translation: CASSWPQHF.

This chain joins TRBV5-1 and TRBJ2-3; D possibly corresponds to TRBD2 (5 bases). The CDR3 has 14 amino acids. Trimming cost V 4 bases and J 5 bases, with 14 bases left between them. Germline CDR1 is SGHRS and CDR2 is YFSETQ. CDR3 in DNA: TGCGCCAGCAGCCCATTCGTAAGCGGAGATACGCAGTATTTT. Protein: CASSPFVSGDTQYF.

The V and J genes are TRBV7-2 and TRBJ2-3, with TRBD1 matching over 9 bases. J lost 6 bases, V lost 3 bases, and 1 base had no gene match. The CDR3 totals 13 residues. Germline values: CDR1 SGHTA, CDR2 FQGNSA. The CDR3 here is CASSLTGGDTQYF. The CDR3 bases are TGTGCCAGCAGCTTGACAGGGGGGGATACGCAGTATTTT.

V usage is TRBV27 and J usage is TRBJ2-3; D is unclear. Germline CDR1 and CDR2: MNHEY and SMNVEV (reference sequence). The CDR3 is made up of 14 amino acids. V dropped 0 bases and J dropped 0 bases, with 4 bases sitting between them. CDR3 protein: CASSLSRSTDTQYF. The CDR3 region has the DNA TGTGCCAGCAGTTTATCAAGGAGCACAGATACGCAGTATTTT.

This clonotype has at least ten counts. V is TRBV20-1 and J is TRBJ2-1, with D maybe TRBD2 (6 bases). Germline values: CDR1 DFQATT, CDR2 SNEGSKA (reference sequence). Trimming stripped 5 bases from V and 7 bases from J, with 18 bases between. There are 14 residues in the CDR3. CDR3 nucleotides: TGCAGTGCTGGGCGGGCGGGGCTGTCTAATGAGCAGTTCTTC. Its translation: CSAGRAGLSNEQFF.

This clonotype was observed many times. The V gene is TRBV5-1, the J gene TRBJ2-1; D tentatively reads TRBD1 or TRBD2 (5 bases each). Per germline, CDR1 SGHRS and CDR2 YFSETQ. V shed 0 bases and J shed 4 bases, with 14 bases lying between them. The CDR3 has 16 residues. The CDR3 DNA reads as TGCGCCAGCAGCTTGGTGCTCGGGGCCGGATACAATGAGCAGTTCTTC. Translation gives CASSLVLGAGYNEQFF.

This clonotype came up many times. CDR3 residues: CASSQDSATDYGYTF. The DNA of the CDR3 is TGCGCCAGCAGCCAAGATTCCGCGACGGACTATGGCTACACCTTC. V is TRBV4-3 and J is TRBJ1-2; D is ambiguous. The CDR3 runs 15 residues. The V gene lost 0 bases and the J gene lost 3 bases, with 11 bases spanning the gap. CDR1 LGHNA and CDR2 YSLEER come from the germline V gene.

Ten or more counts support this clonotype. The chain has TRBV12-3 or TRBV12-4 and TRBJ2-3; unclear D gene. The ends were cut back, 6 bases at V and 4 bases at J, with 8 bases in the middle. This CDR3 has 12 amino acids. The CDR3 DNA follows: TGTGCCAGCAGAAAGACGGCAGATACGCAGTATTTT. Amino acid sequence: CASRKTADTQYF.

This clonotype has ten or more counts. The J gene is TRBJ1-1, the V gene TRBV6-5, with D perhaps TRBD1 (6 bases). Trimming stripped 6 bases from V and 4 bases from J, with 15 bases between. There are 14 residues in the CDR3. Germline-derived CDR1 and CDR2 are MNHEY and SVGAGI. CDR3 in DNA: TGTGCCAGCAGGCAAAGGGGGGAGCGCACTGAAGCTTTCTTT. Protein sequence: CASRQRGERTEAFF.

This clonotype was counted many times. The V gene is TRBV9, the J gene TRBJ1-1; no clear D. The CDR3 is made up of 13 amino acids. Trimming left V 3 bases short and J 1 base short, with 7 bases between. Germline-derived CDR1 and CDR2 are SGDLS and YYNGEE. The CDR3 DNA reads TGTGCCAGCAGCGGAGCCTGGAACACTGAAGCTTTCTTT. It is translated as CASSGAWNTEAFF.

This clonotype was seen repeatedly, ten times or more. The chain employs TRBV12-3 or TRBV12-4 and TRBJ2-3; D gene ambiguous. The CDR3 consists of 12 residues. Trimming shortened V by 4 bases and J by 7 bases, and 9 bases separated the two germline ends. The DNA of the CDR3 is TGTGCCAGCAGTTACCACTCTCATACGCAGTATTTT. Translated: CASSYHSHTQYF.

In this sample, this clonotype turned up many times. The V gene is TRBV20-1, the J gene TRBJ2-5; D ambiguous. The germline V gene encodes CDR1 DFQATT and CDR2 SNEGSKA (reference sequence). Between the trimmed V and J ends, which lost 2 bases and 5 bases, there was a span of 9 bases. The CDR3 length is 12 residues. In DNA, the CDR3 is TGCAGTGCTAGAAGTCTGGGGGAGACCCAGTACTTC. Its protein is CSARSLGETQYF.

This clonotype appeared many times. The gene calls are TRBV30 and TRBJ2-1; D remains unclear. Trimming stripped 3 bases from V and 8 bases from J, with 11 bases between. Germline assignment: CDR1 GTSNPN and CDR2 SVGIG (reference sequence). CDR3 length: 12 residues. CDR3 nucleotide sequence: TGTGCCTGGAGCCCGATGTGGGATGAGCAGTTCTTC. It encodes CAWSPMWDEQFF. Combining the CDR3 with reference TRBV30 and TRBJ2-1 gives the whole variable domain SQTIHQWPATLVQPVGSPLSLECTVEGTSNPNLYWYRQAAGRGLQLLFYSVGIGQISSEVPQNLSASRPQDRQFILSSKKLLLSDSGFYLCAWSPMWDEQFFGPGTRLTVL.

This clonotype appeared many times. The J gene is TRBJ2-1, the V gene TRBV19, with TRBD2 as a possible D gene (6 bases). Trimming stripped 3 bases from V and 6 bases from J, with 9 bases between. The CDR3 extends over 13 amino acids. From germline, CDR1 is LNHDA and CDR2 SQIVND (reference sequence). In DNA form, the CDR3 reads TGTGCCAGTAGTATTGGGGGAGGCAATGAGCAGTTCTTC. Translation gives CASSIGGGNEQFF.

This clonotype was recorded at least ten times. The V and J genes are TRBV9 and TRBJ2-7; 7 nucleotides match TRBD1. Per germline, CDR1 SGDLS and CDR2 YYNGEE. The CDR3 covers 14 residues. The V segment lost 0 bases and the J segment 6 bases; nucleotides outside the gene matches: 6. The CDR3 sequence: CASSVAEGAVEQYF. CDR3 bases: TGTGCCAGCAGCGTAGCTGAGGGGGCGGTCGAGCAGTACTTC.

There are many counts of this clonotype. This chain uses TRBV7-2 with TRBJ1-4; no reliable D call. Germline V gene sequence: CDR1 SGHTA, CDR2 FQGNSA. The CDR3 totals 13 residues. V lost 8 bases, J lost 6 bases, and 13 bases lay in between. The CDR3 loop is CASREWTDEKLFF. The CDR3 coding sequence is TGTGCCAGCCGAGAATGGACGGATGAAAAACTGTTTTTT.

This clonotype came up many times. The chain has TRBV30 and TRBJ2-1; TRBD1 agrees at 9 bases. The CDR3 is 16 residues long. With V trimmed by 2 bases and J by 12 bases, 17 bases remained unmatched. Germline CDR1 is GTSNPN and CDR2 is SVGIG (reference sequence). The CDR3, as DNA: TGTGCCTGGAGTCCCGGGACAGGGATTTTCGGGACTGCGCAGTTCTTC. It translates to CAWSPGTGIFGTAQFF.

This clonotype was counted at least ten times. The chain employs TRBV20-1 and TRBJ2-3; 7 bases are shared with TRBD2. Trimming at V came to 3 bases and at J to 0 bases, leaving 3 bases not matched to a gene. Germline V gives CDR1 DFQATT, CDR2 SNEGSKA (reference sequence). CDR3 length: 14 amino acids. The CDR3 DNA reads TGCAGTGCTAGCCGACTAGCCAGCACAGATACGCAGTATTTT. Its translation is CSASRLASTDTQYF.

This clonotype was recorded many times. CDR3 in amino acids: CASSFGGTGNEQFF. The DNA of the CDR3 is TGTGCCAGCAGCTTCGGAGGGACAGGCAATGAGCAGTTCTTC. This sequence joins TRBV11-3 and TRBJ2-1; 8 bases align to TRBD1. The CDR3 has 14 amino acids. The junction had 4 bases not matched to a gene; V was cut back by 3 bases and J by 6 bases. The V gene's germline CDR1 is SGHNT and CDR2 YENEEA.

The sample holds many counts of this clonotype. The chain is built from TRBV6-2 or TRBV6-3 and TRBJ2-1, with unresolved D. Per germline, CDR1 MNHEY and CDR2 SVGEGT. The CDR3 is 11 residues long. The germline V and J ends were trimmed by 2 bases and 9 bases, with 5 bases remaining between them. DNA of the CDR3: TGTGCCAGCAGTTACGGGCCTGAGCAGTTCTTC. Protein sequence: CASSYGPEQFF.

This clonotype is judged medium-sized (0.01 to 0.1%). V is TRBV18 and J is TRBJ2-7, with 7 nucleotides matching TRBD2. CDR3 size: 16 residues. Trimming removed 3 bases from V and 4 bases from J; junction bases left unmatched: 12. Germline V gene data show CDR1 as KGHSH and CDR2 as LQKENI. The CDR3, as DNA: TGTGCCAGCTCACCTTCGGGGGGTAGGTCTTCATACGAGCAGTACTTC. Translation: CASSPSGGRSSYEQYF.

This clonotype showed up many times. This chain joins TRBV30 and TRBJ2-3; a weak D match, TRBD2 (7 bases). CDR1 GTSNPN and CDR2 SVGIG come from the germline V gene (reference sequence). The CDR3 sequence is 16 residues long. Trimming stripped 5 bases from V and 2 bases from J, with 20 bases between. CDR3 sequence reads: CAWGRGAGANTDTQYF. The DNA of the CDR3 is TGTGCCTGGGGGAGGGGTGCGGGGGCGAACACAGATACGCAGTATTTT.

At least ten counts were recorded for this clonotype. The V call is TRBV20-1, the J call TRBJ2-7; unclear D gene. CDR1 and CDR2 from the germline V gene are DFQATT and SNEGSKA (reference sequence). The length of the CDR3 is 16 residues. V was trimmed by 0 bases and J by 7 bases, leaving 22 bases between them. The CDR3 DNA follows: TGCAGTGCTAGAGACCTGACAAGTTTGGGAACTGGGGAGCAGTACTTC. Translating gives CSARDLTSLGTGEQYF.